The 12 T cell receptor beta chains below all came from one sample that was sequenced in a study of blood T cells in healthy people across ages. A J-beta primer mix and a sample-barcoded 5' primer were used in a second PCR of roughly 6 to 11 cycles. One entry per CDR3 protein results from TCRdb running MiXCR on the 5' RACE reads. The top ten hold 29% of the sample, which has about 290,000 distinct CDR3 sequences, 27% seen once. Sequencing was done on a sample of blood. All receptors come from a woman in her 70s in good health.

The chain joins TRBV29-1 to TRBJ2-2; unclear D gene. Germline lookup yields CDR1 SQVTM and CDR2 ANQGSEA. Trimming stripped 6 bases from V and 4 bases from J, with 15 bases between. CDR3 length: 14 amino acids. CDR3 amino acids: CSVGPLDRTGELFF. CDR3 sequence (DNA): TGCAGCGTAGGCCCCTTGGACCGCACCGGGGAGCTGTTTTTT.

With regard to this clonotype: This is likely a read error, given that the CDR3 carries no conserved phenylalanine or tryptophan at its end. CDR3 coding DNA: TGTGCCAGCAGTACCACCGGGACCAACAATGAGCAGTTCCTC. The encoded protein is CASSTTGTNNEQFL. The V and J genes are TRBV6-4 and TRBJ2-1; D could derive from TRBD1 or TRBD2 (5 bases each). The V end lost 5 bases, the J end lost 5 bases, and 13 bases lay between the germline ends. Germline CDR1 and CDR2: MRHNA and SNTAGT. CDR3 length: 14 residues.

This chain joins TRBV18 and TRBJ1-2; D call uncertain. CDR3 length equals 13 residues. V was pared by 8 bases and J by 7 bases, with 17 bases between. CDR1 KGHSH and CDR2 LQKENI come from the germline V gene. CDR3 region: CASQEAPSGGYTF. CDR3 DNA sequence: TGTGCCAGCCAGGAGGCGCCTTCGGGTGGCTACACCTTC.

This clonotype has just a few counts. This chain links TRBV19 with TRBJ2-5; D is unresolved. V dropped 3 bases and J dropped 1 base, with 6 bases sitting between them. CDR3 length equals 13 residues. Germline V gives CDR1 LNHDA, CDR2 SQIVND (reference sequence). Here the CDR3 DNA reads TGTGCCAGTAGTATCGTCAGCCAAGAGACCCAGTACTTC. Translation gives CASSIVSQETQYF.

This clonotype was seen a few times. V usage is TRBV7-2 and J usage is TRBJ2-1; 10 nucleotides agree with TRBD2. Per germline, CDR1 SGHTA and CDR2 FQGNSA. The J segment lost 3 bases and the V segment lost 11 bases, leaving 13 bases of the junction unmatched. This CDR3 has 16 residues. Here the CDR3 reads CASRTSASGSYNEQFF. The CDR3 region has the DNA TGTGCCTCCCGCACGTCGGCTAGCGGGAGCTACAATGAGCAGTTCTTC. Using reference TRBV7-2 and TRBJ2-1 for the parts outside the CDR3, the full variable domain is GAGVSQSPSNKVTEKGKDVELRCDPISGHTALYWYRQSLGQGLEFLIYFQGNSAPDKSGLPSDRFSAERTGGSVSTLTIQRTQQEDSAVYLCASRTSASGSYNEQFFGPGTRLTVL.

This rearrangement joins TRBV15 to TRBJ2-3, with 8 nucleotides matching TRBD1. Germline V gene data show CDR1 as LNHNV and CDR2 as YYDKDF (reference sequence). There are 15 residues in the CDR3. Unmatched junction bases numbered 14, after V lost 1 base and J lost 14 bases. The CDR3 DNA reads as TGTGCCACCAGCAGAGCGGGACAGGAAAAGAAAATTCGGTATTTT. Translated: CATSRAGQEKKIRYF.

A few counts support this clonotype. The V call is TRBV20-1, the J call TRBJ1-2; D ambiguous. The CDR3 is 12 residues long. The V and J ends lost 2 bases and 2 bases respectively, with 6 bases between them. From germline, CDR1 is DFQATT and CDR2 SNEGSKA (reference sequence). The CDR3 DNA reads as TGCAGTGCTAGACCAGAGAACTATGGCTACACCTTC. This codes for CSARPENYGYTF.

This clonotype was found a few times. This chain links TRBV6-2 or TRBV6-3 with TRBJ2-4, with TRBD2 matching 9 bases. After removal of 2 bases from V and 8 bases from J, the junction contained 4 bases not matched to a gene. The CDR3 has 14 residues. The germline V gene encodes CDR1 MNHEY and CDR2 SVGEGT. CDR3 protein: CASSYIAGGDIQYF. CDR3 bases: TGTGCCAGCAGTTACATCGCGGGGGGGGACATTCAGTACTTC.

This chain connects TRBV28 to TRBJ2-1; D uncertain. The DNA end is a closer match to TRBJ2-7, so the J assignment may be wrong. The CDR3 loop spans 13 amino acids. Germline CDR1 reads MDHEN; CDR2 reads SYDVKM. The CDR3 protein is CASSPPGHYEQYF. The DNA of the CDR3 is TGTGCCAGCAGTCCCCCGGGCCACTACGAGCAGTACTTC.

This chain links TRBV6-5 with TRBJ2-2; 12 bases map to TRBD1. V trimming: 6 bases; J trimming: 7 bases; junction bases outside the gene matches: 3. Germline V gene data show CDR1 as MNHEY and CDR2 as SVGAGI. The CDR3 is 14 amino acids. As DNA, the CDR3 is TGTGCCAGCAGGGGACAGGGGGCCGGCGGGGAGCTGTTTTTT. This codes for CASRGQGAGGELFF.

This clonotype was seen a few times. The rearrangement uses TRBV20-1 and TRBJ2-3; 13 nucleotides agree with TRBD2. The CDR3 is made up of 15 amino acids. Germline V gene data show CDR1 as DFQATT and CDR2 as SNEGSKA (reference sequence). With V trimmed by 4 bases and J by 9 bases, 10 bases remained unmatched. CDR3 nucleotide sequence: TGCAGTGCTACGGGACTAGCGGGACCCGGCGGAACGCAGTATTTT. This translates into CSATGLAGPGGTQYF.

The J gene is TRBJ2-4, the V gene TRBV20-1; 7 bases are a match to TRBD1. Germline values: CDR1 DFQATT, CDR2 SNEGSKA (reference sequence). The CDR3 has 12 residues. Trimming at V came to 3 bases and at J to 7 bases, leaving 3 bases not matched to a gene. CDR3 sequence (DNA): TGCAGTGCTAGTCCCAGGGGGAACATTCAGTACTTC. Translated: CSASPRGNIQYF.